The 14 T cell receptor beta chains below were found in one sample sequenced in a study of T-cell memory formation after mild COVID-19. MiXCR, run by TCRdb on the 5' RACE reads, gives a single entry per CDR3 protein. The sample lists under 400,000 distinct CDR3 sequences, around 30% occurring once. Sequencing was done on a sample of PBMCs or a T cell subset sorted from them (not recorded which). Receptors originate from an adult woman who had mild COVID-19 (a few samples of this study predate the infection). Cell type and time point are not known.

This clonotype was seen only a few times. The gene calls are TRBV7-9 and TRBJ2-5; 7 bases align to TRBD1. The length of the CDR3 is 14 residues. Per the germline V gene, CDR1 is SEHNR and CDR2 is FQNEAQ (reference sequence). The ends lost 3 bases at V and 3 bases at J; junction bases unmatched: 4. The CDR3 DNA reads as TGTGCCAGCAGCTTGTCCACAGGGGAAGAGACCCAGTACTTC. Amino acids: CASSLSTGEETQYF.

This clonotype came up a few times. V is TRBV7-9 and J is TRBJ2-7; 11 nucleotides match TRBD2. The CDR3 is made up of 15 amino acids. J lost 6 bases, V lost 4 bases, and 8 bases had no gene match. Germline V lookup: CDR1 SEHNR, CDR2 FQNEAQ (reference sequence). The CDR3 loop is CASSSIAGGPVEQYF. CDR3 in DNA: TGTGCCAGCAGCTCCATAGCGGGAGGGCCCGTCGAGCAGTACTTC.

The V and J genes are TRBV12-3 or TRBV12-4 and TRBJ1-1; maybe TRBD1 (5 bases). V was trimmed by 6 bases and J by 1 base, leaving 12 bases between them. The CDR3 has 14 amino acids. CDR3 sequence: CASSPKGRNTEAFF. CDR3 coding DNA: TGTGCCAGCAGCCCCAAGGGACGGAACACTGAAGCTTTCTTT.

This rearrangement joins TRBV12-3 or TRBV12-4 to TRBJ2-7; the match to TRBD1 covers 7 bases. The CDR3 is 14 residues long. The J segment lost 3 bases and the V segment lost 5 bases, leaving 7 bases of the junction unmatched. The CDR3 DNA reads TGTGCCAGCAGTAAAGACAGGGACGACTACGAGCAGTACTTC. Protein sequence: CASSKDRDDYEQYF.

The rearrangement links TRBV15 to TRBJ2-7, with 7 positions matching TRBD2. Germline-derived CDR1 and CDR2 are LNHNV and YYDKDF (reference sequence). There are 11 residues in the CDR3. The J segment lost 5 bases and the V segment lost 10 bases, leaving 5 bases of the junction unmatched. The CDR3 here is CASGSGNEQYF. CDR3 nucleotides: TGTGCCAGCGGGAGCGGCAACGAGCAGTACTTC.

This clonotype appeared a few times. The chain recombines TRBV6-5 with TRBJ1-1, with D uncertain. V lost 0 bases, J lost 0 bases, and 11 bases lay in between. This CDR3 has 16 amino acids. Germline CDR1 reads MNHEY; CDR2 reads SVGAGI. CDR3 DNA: TGTGCCAGCAGTTACTCGAAGGAGACGATGAACACTGAAGCTTTCTTT. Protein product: CASSYSKETMNTEAFF.

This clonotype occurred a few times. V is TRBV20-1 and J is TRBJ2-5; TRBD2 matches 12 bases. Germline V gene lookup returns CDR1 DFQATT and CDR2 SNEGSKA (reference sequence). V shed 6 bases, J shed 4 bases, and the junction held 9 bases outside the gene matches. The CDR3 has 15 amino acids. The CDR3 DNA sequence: TGCAGTGCCGCTCCTCTAGCGGGGGGGGGAGAGACCCAGTACTTC. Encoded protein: CSAAPLAGGGETQYF.

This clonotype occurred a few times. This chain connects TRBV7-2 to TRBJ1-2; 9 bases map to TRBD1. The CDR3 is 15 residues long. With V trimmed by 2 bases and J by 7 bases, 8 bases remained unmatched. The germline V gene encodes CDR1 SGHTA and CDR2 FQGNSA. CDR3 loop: CASSLKGGQGLGYTF. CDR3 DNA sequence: TGTGCCAGCAGCTTAAAGGGGGGACAGGGCCTTGGCTACACCTTC.

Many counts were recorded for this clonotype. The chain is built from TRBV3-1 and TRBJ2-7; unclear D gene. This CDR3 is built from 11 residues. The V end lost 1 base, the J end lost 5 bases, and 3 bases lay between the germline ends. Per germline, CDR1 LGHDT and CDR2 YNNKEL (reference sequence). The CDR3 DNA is TGTGCCAGCAGCCAAGTCCACGAGCAGTACTTC. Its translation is CASSQVHEQYF.

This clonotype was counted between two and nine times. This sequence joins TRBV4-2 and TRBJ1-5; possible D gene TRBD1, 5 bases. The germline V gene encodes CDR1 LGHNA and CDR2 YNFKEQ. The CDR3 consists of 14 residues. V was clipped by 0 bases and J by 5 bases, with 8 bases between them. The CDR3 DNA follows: TGTGCCAGCAGCCAAGATGCCAGGGATCAGCCCCAGCATTTT. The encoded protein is CASSQDARDQPQHF.

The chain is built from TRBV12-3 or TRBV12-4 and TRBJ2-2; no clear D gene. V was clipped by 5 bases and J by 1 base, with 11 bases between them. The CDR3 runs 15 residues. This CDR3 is CASSHMGQNTGELFF. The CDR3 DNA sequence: TGTGCCAGCAGTCACATGGGTCAGAACACCGGGGAGCTGTTTTTT.

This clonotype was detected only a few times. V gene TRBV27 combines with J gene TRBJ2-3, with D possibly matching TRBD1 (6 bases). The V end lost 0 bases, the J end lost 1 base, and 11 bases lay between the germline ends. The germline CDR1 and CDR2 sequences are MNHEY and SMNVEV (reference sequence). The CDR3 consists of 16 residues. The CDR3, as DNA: TGTGCCAGCAGTTTATCGAGCAGGGGTGGCACAGATACGCAGTATTTT. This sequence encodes CASSLSSRGGTDTQYF.

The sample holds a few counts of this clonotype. CDR3: CASRQAGTSTDTQYF. The CDR3 DNA reads as TGTGCCAGCAGACAAGCGGGGACTAGCACAGATACGCAGTATTTT. This chain uses TRBV7-2 with TRBJ2-3; the match to TRBD2 covers 7 bases. Germline V CDR1 and CDR2: SGHTA, FQGNSA. This CDR3 contains 15 residues. Trimming took 6 bases from V and 0 from J; bases not matched to a gene: 6.

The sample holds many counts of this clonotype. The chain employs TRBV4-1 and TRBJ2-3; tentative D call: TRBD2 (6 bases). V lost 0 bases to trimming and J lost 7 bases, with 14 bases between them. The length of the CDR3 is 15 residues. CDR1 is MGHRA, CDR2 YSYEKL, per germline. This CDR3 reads CASSQEALLANTQYF. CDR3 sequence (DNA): TGCGCCAGCAGCCAAGAAGCCTTGCTAGCGAATACGCAGTATTTT.